This T cell receptor (beta chain) is drawn from a study of OX40 agonist ivuxolimab in advanced cancers. Context from the whole study: Ivuxolimab was a fully human IgG2 agonistic monoclonal antibody targeting the costimulatory receptor OX40 (CD134). The paper covers the monotherapy dose-escalation part of the phase I ivuxolimab trial, which included N = 52 patients. Intravenous ivuxolimab was administered to patients every 2 weeks at six dose levels: 0.01, 0.1, 0.3, 1.5, 3 and 10 mg/kg. Patients were allowed to have had prior anti-PD-1, anti-PD-L1 or anti-CTLA-4 therapy, and more than 30% of the dose-escalation patients had previously received checkpoint inhibitors. Among the roughly 50 dose-escalation patients, about 20 had hepatocellular carcinoma, about 15 melanoma, 9 renal cell carcinoma and 9 head and neck cancer. In the dose-escalation cohort, around four fifths of patients were male, and the mean age was 60 years with a range of about 20 to 80. The purpose of peripheral TCRbeta sequencing was to test whether ivuxolimab changed TCR sequence diversity and led to clonal T-cell expansion. Partial responses were achieved by three dose-escalation patients, of whom one had hepatocellular carcinoma and two had cutaneous melanoma. General findings and caveats noted by the study authors: Low levels of normalized T-cell clonal expansion were also seen in some patients who did not respond. Clonal expansion of both CD4+ and CD8+ blood T cells was observed from baseline to week 6 at doses 0.1 to 3.0 mg/kg. In the 0.1-3.0 mg/kg groups, partial responders had among the lowest normalized peripheral clonal expansion, particularly in CD8+ T cells. On average, CD8+ T cells showed more expanded clones than CD4+ T cells after ivuxolimab. Antigen specificity was not determined for the clonally expanded peripheral T cells.

On this clone: Its antigen is still unknown. Per-nucleotide qualities are absent, and no much larger clonotype sits a single base away.

The trial excluded patients who had a history of autoimmune disease or who were on systemic immunosuppression. Peripheral blood for TCR sequencing was drawn from every dose cohort at baseline, at cycle 4 day 1 and at cycle 7 day 1. The samples were drawn from a first-in-human, open-label, multicenter phase I dose-escalation trial of ivuxolimab. Adults with locally advanced or metastatic head and neck squamous cell, hepatocellular, melanoma or renal cell carcinoma were enrolled in the trial. Before TCR sequencing, CD4+ T cells and CD8+ T cells from peripheral blood were sorted into separate populations. For sequencing of the TCRbeta CDR3 region, genomic DNA was extracted from the sorted cells. The immunoSEQ Assay was used for sequencing of TCRbeta CDR3 regions. TCRdb's version of the immuneACCESS table is confined to in-frame rearrangements and falls short of the full clone set. An unresolved V gene accounts for under half of the shortfall where checked; the remainder is of unknown origin. The sample table contains some 99,000 clones; only one count was recorded for 87% of them. The ten largest clones represent roughly 0.52% of the sample.

Sequenced material: CD4+ or CD8+ T cells sorted from blood, taken in a trial of the OX40 agonist ivuxolimab. The clonotype originates from an adult with an advanced solid tumor such as melanoma, head and neck, liver or kidney cancer.

The CDR3 region reads CASREGRGRGTDTQYF. The DNA sequence is as follows: TGCGCCAGCAGAGAGGGCAGGGGGCGGGGCACAGATACGCAGTATTTT. The chain is assembled from TRBV5-1 and TRBJ2-3; 8 central bases correspond to TRBD1. Inclusive of the bounding cysteine and phenylalanine, the CDR3 is 16 residues long. Only the CDR3 part of the read is kept: 48 bases, read in frame from the first base. After removal of 5 bases from V and 1 base from J, the junction retains 9 bases not matched to a gene. CDR1 and CDR2 are drawn from the germline V gene: SGHRS, YFSETQ.